A selection of T cell receptor beta chains follows, all from one sample in a study of T cell responses to AZD1222 COVID-19 vaccine. Measured with immunoSEQ multiplex PCR; TCRdb has only the in-frame clones, and not every one. Of more than 85,000 clones in the sample, about 94% were seen once. This specimen consisted of peripheral blood, obtained 28 days after the second AZD1222 dose. These receptors were obtained from an adult who received the AZD1222 COVID-19 vaccine. CDR3s include the opening cysteine and the closing phenylalanine or tryptophan. A D gene is named only where the DNA matches it firmly. Rows may omit the clone size; those that give it use once, few, many or a size class.

V gene	clone size	D gene	J gene	CDR3 protein	CDR3 DNA
TRBV19	-	-	TRBJ1-2	CASSSGGGSYGYTF	TGTGCCAGTAGTTCTGGGGGCGGGAGCTATGGCTACACCTTC
TRBV7-9	-	TRBD1	TRBJ1-3	CASSLRQGALDSGNTIYF	TGTGCCAGCAGCTTGAGACAGGGGGCCCTCGACTCTGGAAACACCATATATTTT
TRBV3-1/TRBV3-2	-	-	TRBJ2-7	CASSQVSSLPRYF	TGTGCCAGCAGCCAAGTGTCTAGTCTCCCGAGATACTTC
TRBV5-1	once	TRBD2	TRBJ2-2	CASSLSPGGGTGELFF	TGCGCCAGCAGCTTATCGCCGGGAGGTGGTACCGGGGAGCTGTTTTTT
TRBV25-1	-	-	TRBJ2-1	CASSERRGETNEQFF	TGTGCCAGCAGTGAACGCAGGGGGGAAACCAATGAGCAGTTCTTC
TRBV5-8	-	-	TRBJ1-5	CASGGSGNQPQHF	TGTGCCAGCGGGGGAAGTGGCAATCAGCCCCAGCATTTT
TRBV7-8	-	-	TRBJ1-5	CASTLESVSNQPQHF	TGTGCCAGCACTCTAGAGAGTGTTAGCAATCAGCCCCAGCATTTT
TRBV6-6	-	-	TRBJ1-6	CASSVGGSYNSPLHF	TGTGCCAGCAGCGTAGGGGGTTCCTATAATTCACCCCTCCACTTT
TRBV15	-	-	TRBJ2-2	CATSFRSGYTGELFF	TGTGCCACCAGCTTCAGATCGGGCTACACCGGGGAGCTGTTTTTT
TRBV6-5	-	TRBD1	TRBJ2-7	CASSRGQDGEQYF	TGTGCCAGCAGCCGTGGACAGGACGGGGAGCAGTACTTC
TRBV11-1	-	-	TRBJ2-7	CASSFSILNPSYEQYF	TGTGCCAGCAGCTTTTCAATACTTAACCCTTCCTACGAGCAGTACTTC
TRBV5-1	-	-	TRBJ1-6	CASSLDGGFGSPLHF	TGCGCCAGCAGCTTGGATGGGGGCTTTGGGTCACCCCTCCACTTT
TRBV7-9	-	-	TRBJ2-2	CASSLDRTAGSGELFF	TGTGCCAGCAGCTTAGACCGGACGGCAGGTTCCGGGGAGCTGTTTTTT
TRBV29-1	-	-	TRBJ1-2	CSALPIENYGYTF	TGCAGCGCCTTACCAATCGAGAACTATGGCTACACCTTC
TRBV6-5	-	-	TRBJ1-1	CASSLSGRMNTEAFF	TGTGCCAGCAGTCTCTCAGGGAGGATGAACACTGAAGCTTTCTTT
TRBV30	-	-	TRBJ1-6	CAWSVNSPLHF	TGTGCCTGGAGTGTTAATTCACCCCTCCACTTT
TRBV3-1/TRBV3-2	-	-	TRBJ1-3	CASSPGPGRGNTIYF	TGTGCCAGCAGCCCAGGACCCGGCCGTGGAAACACCATATATTTT
TRBV6-5	-	TRBD2	TRBJ2-7	CASSTAGGRSEQYF	TGTGCCAGCAGTACAGCGGGGGGTCGTAGCGAGCAGTACTTC
TRBV4-1	-	-	TRBJ1-1	CASRRGNTEAFF	TGCGCCAGCAGGCGGGGGAACACTGAAGCTTTCTTT
TRBV5-1	-	TRBD1	TRBJ2-5	CASSLHGQGRETQYF	TGCGCCAGCAGCTTGCACGGACAGGGCCGGGAGACCCAGTACTTC
TRBV18	-	-	TRBJ1-4	CASSSGNEKLFF	TGTGCCAGCTCGTCGGGGAATGAAAAACTGTTTTTT
TRBV6-5	-	TRBD1	TRBJ2-7	CASSYYPPPGQREQYF	TGTGCCAGCAGTTACTACCCGCCCCCGGGACAGCGCGAGCAGTACTTC
TRBV14	-	-	TRBJ1-6	CASSQVAGGSPLHF	TGTGCCAGCAGCCAAGTGGCCGGGGGTTCACCCCTCCACTTT
TRBV5-1	-	-	TRBJ1-2	CASSLVGGPTTNYGYTF	TGCGCCAGCAGCTTGGTAGGCGGACCCACTACTAACTATGGCTACACCTTC
TRBV5-5	-	-	TRBJ1-1	CASSLLNTEAFF	TGTGCCAGCAGCTTGTTGAACACTGAAGCTTTCTTT
TRBV5-1	medium-sized	-	TRBJ1-2	CASSPAWNQINYGYTF	TGCGCCAGCAGCCCCGCCTGGAACCAAATAAACTATGGCTACACCTTC
TRBV10-3	-	TRBD1	TRBJ1-1	CAISRDRGLHGTEAFF	TGTGCCATCAGCCGGGACAGGGGGCTGCACGGCACTGAAGCTTTCTTT
TRBV12-3/TRBV12-4	-	-	TRBJ1-1	CASSFTPEAFF	TGTGCCAGCAGTTTTACCCCCGAAGCTTTCTTT
TRBV2	-	-	TRBJ2-3	CASSAWDLTDTQYF	TGTGCCAGCAGTGCTTGGGACCTCACAGATACGCAGTATTTT
TRBV24-1	-	-	TRBJ2-7	CATSDGGWGAQYF	TGTGCCACCAGTGATGGAGGATGGGGGGCGCAGTACTTC
TRBV18	-	-	TRBJ2-7	CASSPPGNSYEQYF	TGTGCCAGCTCACCACCCGGTAACTCCTACGAGCAGTACTTC
TRBV6-5	-	-	TRBJ1-1	CASKLGGARNTEAFF	TGTGCCAGCAAATTGGGGGGTGCTCGGAACACTGAAGCTTTCTTT
TRBV18	-	-	TRBJ1-6	CASSPDRLNSPLHF	TGTGCCAGCTCACCGGACAGACTTAATTCACCCCTCCACTTT
TRBV11-3	-	TRBD2	TRBJ2-3	CASSPGLAGGPDTQYF	TGTGCCAGCAGCCCCGGACTAGCGGGAGGGCCAGATACGCAGTATTTT
TRBV11-2	-	TRBD2	TRBJ2-7	CASRESSGVTYEQYF	TGTGCCAGCAGGGAATCTAGCGGGGTTACCTACGAGCAGTACTTC
TRBV12-3/TRBV12-4	-	-	TRBJ1-5	CASSFHFQPQHF	TGTGCCAGCAGTTTTCATTTCCAGCCCCAGCATTTT
TRBV12-3/TRBV12-4	-	-	TRBJ2-1	CASSSARNEQFF	TGTGCCAGCAGTTCAGCAAGAAATGAGCAGTTCTTC
TRBV4-1	-	TRBD1	TRBJ1-6	CASSQEWGQTNSPLHF	TGCGCCAGCAGCCAAGAGTGGGGACAGACTAATTCACCCCTCCACTTT
TRBV5-1	-	-	TRBJ2-5	CASSGDGGETQYF	TGCGCCAGCAGCGGGGACGGCGGGGAGACCCAGTACTTC
TRBV5-4	-	TRBD2	TRBJ2-7	CASSSPGTSGSYEQYF	TGTGCCAGCAGCTCCCCCGGGACTAGCGGGTCCTACGAGCAGTACTTC
TRBV6-5	-	-	TRBJ1-5	CASSYDRYSNQPQHF	TGTGCCAGCAGTTACGACAGGTATAGCAATCAGCCCCAGCATTTT
TRBV14	-	TRBD2	TRBJ2-1	CASSQPDVTSGGDNEQFF	TGTGCCAGCAGCCAACCAGACGTGACTAGCGGGGGGGACAATGAGCAGTTCTTC
TRBV14	-	-	TRBJ2-1	CASSTSLEQFF	TGTGCCAGCAGCACCTCACTTGAGCAGTTCTTC
TRBV7-2	-	-	TRBJ1-3	CASSLEAYSGNTIYF	TGTGCCAGCAGCTTAGAAGCCTACTCTGGAAACACCATATATTTT
TRBV6-5	-	-	TRBJ1-3	CASVLGNTIYF	TGTGCTTCGGTTCTGGGAAACACCATATATTTT
TRBV30	-	TRBD1	TRBJ1-1	CAWRTGGHTEAFF	TGTGCCTGGAGGACAGGGGGGCACACTGAAGCTTTCTTT
TRBV6-5	-	-	TRBJ1-1	CASSYSQGDEAFF	TGTGCCAGCAGTTACTCGCAAGGGGATGAAGCTTTCTTT
TRBV27	-	TRBD2	TRBJ2-1	CASSFGASGSSNEQFF	TGTGCCAGCAGTTTTGGGGCTAGCGGGAGTAGCAATGAGCAGTTCTTC
TRBV5-1	-	TRBD1	TRBJ1-4	CASTRDRGGNEKLFF	TGCGCCAGCACTCGTGACAGGGGAGGGAATGAAAAACTGTTTTTT
TRBV30	few	TRBD1	TRBJ1-1	CAWGTGVNTEAFF	TGTGCCTGGGGGACAGGAGTGAACACTGAAGCTTTCTTT
TRBV15	-	-	TRBJ1-1	CATSREAGLMNTEAFF	TGTGCCACCAGCAGAGAGGCGGGCTTAATGAACACTGAAGCTTTCTTT
TRBV5-6	-	-	TRBJ1-2	CASRRIVPKTERFYGYTF	TGTGCCAGCAGAAGAATTGTGCCTAAGACAGAACGATTTTATGGCTACACCTTC
TRBV18	-	TRBD1	TRBJ1-6	CASLGQLNSPLHF	TGTGCCAGCCTGGGACAGCTCAATTCACCCCTCCACTTT
TRBV6-5	-	-	TRBJ1-1	CASTTGGEAFF	TGTGCCAGCACCACGGGGGGGGAAGCTTTCTTT
TRBV11-3	-	-	TRBJ2-3	CASSFRNYRSTDTQYF	TGTGCCAGCAGCTTCCGTAATTACCGAAGCACAGATACGCAGTATTTT
TRBV19	-	-	TRBJ1-1	CASNSQGMNTEAFF	TGTGCCAGTAATTCGCAGGGAATGAACACTGAAGCTTTCTTT
TRBV6-5	-	-	TRBJ2-5	CASRFRGPQETQYF	TGTGCCAGCAGGTTCAGAGGGCCACAAGAGACCCAGTACTTC
TRBV5-8	-	-	TRBJ1-5	CASTQHLSNQPQHF	TGTGCCAGCACCCAACACCTTAGCAATCAGCCCCAGCATTTT
TRBV5-4	-	-	TRBJ1-6	CASSPSKLGSLHF	TGTGCCAGCAGCCCCTCGAAATTGGGGTCCCTCCACTTT